What follows describes a single TCR beta chain. This sample is part of a study of T cells after yellow fever vaccination. MiXCR, run by TCRdb on the 5' RACE reads, gives a single entry per CDR3 protein. The sample lists roughly 520,000 distinct CDR3 sequences, about a fifth occurring once. The CDR3 totals 17 residues. V lost 1 base, J lost 9 bases, and 10 bases stayed unmatched. In germline, CDR1 is LGHNA, CDR2 YSLEER. The rearrangement joins TRBV4-3 to TRBJ1-6, with 9 bases fitting TRBD1. The receptor comes from a man between 18 and 35 years old who received the YFV17D yellow fever vaccine. This specimen consisted of PBMCs, obtained 21 days after the first yellow fever vaccination. Here the CDR3 DNA reads TGCGCCAGCAGCCAAGCTGGTGTGGGACAGGGTAGTTCACCCCTCCACTTT. Its translation: CASSQAGVGQGSSPLHF.